What follows are 26 T cell receptor beta chains derived from one specimen sequenced in a study of blood T cell repertoires in COVID-19. Sequenced by immunoSEQ multiplex PCR; TCRdb stores in-frame clones only, minus some. The sample records around 24,000 clones, almost 90% being singletons. The sequenced material came from peripheral blood. The receptors derive from a man between 65 and 85 years old with acute or convalescent COVID-19.

The chain recombines TRBV7-3 with TRBJ2-1, with D possibly TRBD2 on 5 matching bases. Germline loops: CDR1 SGHTA, CDR2 FQGTGA. V was cut by 5 bases and J by 4 bases, with 21 bases left in between. There are 17 residues in the CDR3. The CDR3 region is CASSLLPSGYNYNEQFF. CDR3 in DNA: TGTGCCAGCAGCCTATTACCCAGCGGCTACAATTACAATGAGCAGTTCTTC.

The chain combines TRBV20-1 with TRBJ2-7; no firm D call. The CDR3 contains 8 residues. V shed 4 bases and J shed 8 bases, with 3 bases lying between them. Germline CDR1 is DFQATT and CDR2 is SNEGSKA (reference sequence). The CDR3 DNA reads TGCAGTGCTAATAAGCAGTACTTC. Translation: CSANKQYF.

This chain joins TRBV29-1 and TRBJ1-2; 7 positions agree with TRBD1. Germline loops: CDR1 SQVTM, CDR2 ANQGSEA. The J segment lost 4 bases and the V segment lost 6 bases, leaving 11 bases of the junction unmatched. This CDR3 is built from 14 residues. The CDR3 region is CSVPNRGNGYGYTF. CDR3 nucleotide sequence: TGCAGCGTCCCGAACAGGGGAAACGGCTATGGCTACACCTTC.

V is TRBV28 and J is TRBJ2-1, with D maybe TRBD2 (5 bases). Deletions cut 3 bases from V and 8 bases from J, with 11 bases between. CDR1 MDHEN and CDR2 SYDVKM come from the germline V gene. The CDR3 covers 13 residues. As DNA, the CDR3 is TGTGCCAGCAGTTTGGCCACGGAGGATGAGCAGTTCTTC. It translates to CASSLATEDEQFF.

The J gene is TRBJ2-1, the V gene TRBV11-1; maybe TRBD2 (5 bases). The germline gives CDR1 SGHAT, CDR2 FQDESV (reference sequence). V was shortened by 5 bases and J by 4 bases, with 12 bases between the two germline ends. The CDR3 loop spans 14 amino acids. CDR3 in DNA: TGTGCCAGCAGCCTGTGGACTGTATACAATGAGCAGTTCTTC. Its protein is CASSLWTVYNEQFF.

This clone was seen more than once but under ten times. The J gene is TRBJ1-6, the V gene TRBV7-2; TRBD1 aligns across 9 bases. The CDR3 contains 16 residues. The J segment lost 10 bases and the V segment lost 0 bases, leaving 7 bases of the junction unmatched. Germline loops: CDR1 SGHTA, CDR2 FQGNSA. This CDR3 reads CASSLASGQGGSPLHF. The CDR3 DNA reads as TGTGCCAGCAGCTTAGCTTCGGGACAGGGAGGGTCACCCCTCCACTTT.

This chain uses TRBV27 with TRBJ1-2, with 9 bases lining up with TRBD1. V dropped 3 bases and J dropped 8; count of bases not matched to a gene: 7. Germline lookup yields CDR1 MNHEY and CDR2 SMNVEV (reference sequence). The CDR3 is made up of 14 amino acids. The CDR3 sequence is CASSFRDRARGYTF. The CDR3 DNA reads TGTGCCAGCAGTTTCCGGGACAGGGCTAGGGGCTACACCTTC.

The chain employs TRBV4-3 and TRBJ2-7; 13 bases match TRBD2. The CDR3 covers 17 residues. Trimming cost V 4 bases and J 2 bases; bases outside gene matches: 8. Germline V gene lookup returns CDR1 LGHNA and CDR2 YSLEER. The DNA for the CDR3 is TGCGCCAGCAGCCGGTCAGGGACTAGCGGGGACCCCTACGAGCAGTACTTC. This codes for CASSRSGTSGDPYEQYF.

This chain connects TRBV24-1 to TRBJ2-6; 7 bases line up with TRBD2. With V trimmed by 3 bases and J by 2 bases, 3 bases remained unmatched. There are 16 residues in the CDR3. CDR1 and CDR2 from the germline V gene are KGHDR and SFDVKD. The CDR3 DNA follows: TGTGCCACCAGTGATGGGAGGGCGGCTGGGGCCAACGTCCTGACTTTC. Residues: CATSDGRAAGANVLTF.

The chain combines TRBV7-8 with TRBJ2-4; TRBD1 agrees at 7 bases. V trimming: 0 bases; J trimming: 4 bases; junction bases outside the gene matches: 3. Germline V gene sequence: CDR1 SGHVS, CDR2 FQNEAQ. The CDR3 extends over 15 amino acids. The CDR3 reads CASSLAGTAKNIQYF. Here the CDR3 DNA reads TGTGCCAGCAGCTTAGCGGGGACAGCAAAAAACATTCAGTACTTC.

The chain uses TRBV15 and TRBJ2-1, with D perhaps TRBD2 (7 bases). From germline, CDR1 is LNHNV and CDR2 YYDKDF (reference sequence). The ends were cut back, 1 base at V and 9 bases at J, with 16 bases in the middle. The CDR3 consists of 15 residues. The CDR3 sequence is CATSRVGGAGVEQFF. The CDR3 DNA follows: TGTGCCACCAGCAGAGTGGGGGGGGCAGGGGTTGAGCAGTTCTTC. The whole variable domain, filled in from reference TRBV15 and TRBJ2-1, reads DAMVIQNPRYQVTQFGKPVTLSCSQTLNHNVMYWYQQKSSQAPKLLFHYYDKDFNNEADTPDNFQSRRPNTSFCFLDIRSPGLGDTAMYLCATSRVGGAGVEQFFGPGTRLTVL.

For this clone: Other DNA sequences from this sample encode an identical CDR3 as well. The rearrangement joins TRBV5-1 to TRBJ1-4; 9 nucleotides agree with TRBD1. V lost 2 bases, J lost 8 bases, and 7 bases stayed unmatched. Per germline, CDR1 SGHRS and CDR2 YFSETQ. The CDR3 covers 15 residues. The CDR3 protein is CASSLLQGAGEKLFF. The CDR3 DNA follows: TGCGCCAGCAGCTTATTACAGGGGGCAGGGGAAAAACTGTTTTTT.

The chain is built from TRBV27 and TRBJ2-1; possibly TRBD2 for D (5 bases). The CDR3 has 14 residues. Between the trimmed V and J ends, which lost 5 bases and 3 bases, there was a span of 11 bases. Germline V gene lookup returns CDR1 MNHEY and CDR2 SMNVEV (reference sequence). The CDR3 DNA reads TGTGCCAGCAGTCCCACGGGGTACTACAATGAGCAGTTCTTC. This translates into CASSPTGYYNEQFF.

The chain joins TRBV10-3 to TRBJ2-5; D is unresolved. The CDR3 has 15 amino acids. Trimming removed 2 bases at V and 5 bases at J, with 15 bases between. Germline lookup yields CDR1 ENHRY and CDR2 SYGVKD. Here the CDR3 DNA reads TGTGCCATCAGTGAGGTTTTTGGCAGCGTGGAGACCCAGTACTTC. Amino acid sequence: CAISEVFGSVETQYF.

V and J are TRBV28 and TRBJ1-1; D remains ambiguous. Trimming pared 2 bases from V and 6 bases from J, leaving 13 bases between. CDR3 size: 14 residues. The germline V gene encodes CDR1 MDHEN and CDR2 SYDVKM. The CDR3 reads CASSLNAGRAEAFF. The DNA for the CDR3 is TGTGCCAGCAGTTTAAATGCGGGAAGGGCTGAAGCTTTCTTT.

The chain couples TRBV7-9 to TRBJ2-1; 7 bases are shared with TRBD2. Looked up from germline, CDR1 is SEHNR and CDR2 is FQNEAQ (reference sequence). V shed 5 bases, J shed 7 bases, and the junction held 14 bases outside the gene matches. The CDR3 consists of 16 residues. CDR3: CASSPRGLAETNEQFF. Here the CDR3 DNA reads TGTGCCAGCAGCCCTAGAGGGCTAGCGGAGACGAATGAGCAGTTCTTC.

The J gene is TRBJ2-3, the V gene TRBV4-2; 9 bases match TRBD1. Germline lookup yields CDR1 LGHNA and CDR2 YNFKEQ. The ends lost 4 bases at V and 2 bases at J; junction bases unmatched: 10. This CDR3 has 17 residues. CDR3: CASSLYTGTGYTDTQYF. The CDR3 region has the DNA TGTGCCAGCAGCCTATATACCGGGACAGGGTACACAGATACGCAGTATTTT.

V and J are TRBV4-3 and TRBJ2-5, with D tentatively TRBD2 (5 bases). V lost 4 bases and J lost 4, with 13 bases in between. The germline V gene encodes CDR1 LGHNA and CDR2 YSLEER. This CDR3 spans 14 amino acids. CDR3 bases: TGCGCCAGCAGCCTGGAGGCTTCCCCAGAGACCCAGTACTTC. Its protein is CASSLEASPETQYF.

The chain is built from TRBV4-1 and TRBJ2-7; 9 nucleotides line up with TRBD1. The CDR3 spans 17 residues. With V trimmed by 0 bases and J by 3 bases, 9 bases remained unmatched. Germline V lookup: CDR1 MGHRA, CDR2 YSYEKL. The CDR3 reads CASSQDLSGTGIYEQYF. The CDR3 DNA is TGCGCCAGCAGCCAAGACCTTTCTGGGACAGGGATCTACGAGCAGTACTTC.

The chain joins TRBV5-1 to TRBJ2-7; the D gene is possibly TRBD1 (6 bases). Trimming pared 0 bases from V and 6 bases from J, leaving 13 bases between. The CDR3 has 14 residues. The germline V gene has CDR1 SGHRS and CDR2 YFSETQ. This CDR3 is CASSLDRLGGEQYF. The CDR3 region has the DNA TGCGCCAGCAGCTTGGATCGTCTAGGGGGCGAGCAGTACTTC.

The rearrangement joins TRBV7-9 to TRBJ1-2, with 11 bases lining up with TRBD1. Trimming cost V 5 bases and J 4 bases; bases outside gene matches: 9. Germline CDR1 SEHNR, CDR2 FQNEAQ (reference sequence). The CDR3 extends over 16 amino acids. The CDR3, as DNA: TGTGCCAGCAGCGTTCCCGGGACAGGGGGAGCCTATGGCTACACCTTC. Its protein is CASSVPGTGGAYGYTF.

The rearrangement uses TRBV5-1 and TRBJ1-4, with 8 bases that match TRBD1. Germline V gene sequence: CDR1 SGHRS, CDR2 YFSETQ. J gave up 6 bases and V 0 bases, and 4 bases lay outside the gene matches. The CDR3 has 15 residues. The DNA for the CDR3 is TGCGCCAGCAGCTTGGGGACAGGGATCGATGAAAAACTGTTTTTT. It translates to CASSLGTGIDEKLFF.

V usage is TRBV6-1 and J usage is TRBJ1-2; D gene uncertain. With 4 bases removed from V and 3 bases from J, the gap between germline ends came to 18 bases. The CDR3 is made up of 16 amino acids. The germline V gene has CDR1 MNHNS and CDR2 SASEGT. CDR3 sequence reads: CASSVGGGSSYYGYTF. DNA of the CDR3: TGTGCCAGCAGTGTGGGAGGCGGATCCTCCTACTATGGCTACACCTTC.

This chain joins TRBV9 and TRBJ2-3, with a tentative D call TRBD1 (6 bases). Germline V CDR1 and CDR2: SGDLS, YYNGEE. CDR3 length: 11 amino acids. The V and J ends lost 4 bases and 6 bases respectively, with 6 bases between them. CDR3: CASSRGDTQYF. The CDR3 DNA sequence: TGTGCCAGCAGCAGGGGGGATACGCAGTATTTT. The full variable domain, in which reference TRBV9 and TRBJ2-3 provide the parts outside the CDR3, is DSGVTQTPKHLITATGQRVTLRCSPRSGDLSVYWYQQSLDQGLQFLIQYYNGEERAKGNILERFSAQQFPDLHSELNLSSLELGDSALYFCASSRGDTQYFGPGTRLTVL.

This clone was seen only a few times. CDR3 DNA: TGTGCCAGCAGAGGGACTAGCGGGTCTGAAGAGCTGTTTTTT. This sequence encodes CASRGTSGSEELFF. V is TRBV25-1 and J is TRBJ2-2; TRBD2 matches 12 bases. Looked up from germline, CDR1 is MGHDK and CDR2 is SYGVNS. With V trimmed by 6 bases and J by 11 bases, 7 bases remained unmatched. The CDR3 contains 14 residues.

The genes are TRBV9 and TRBJ2-7, with 12 positions matching TRBD2. Germline CDR1 and CDR2: SGDLS and YYNGEE. This CDR3 has 15 amino acids. V lost 3 bases and J lost 5; bases outside the gene matches: 6. CDR3 protein: CASSASGRAGNEQYF. In DNA, the CDR3 is TGTGCCAGCAGCGCTAGCGGGAGGGCCGGCAACGAGCAGTACTTC.